This T cell receptor beta chain derives from a study of blood T cell repertoires in COVID-19. Study overall: Collection of acute and convalescent COVID-19 samples took place in the United States, Italy and Spain.

Original methodology: Cell counts per sample came from amplifying reference gene primers. The protocol was immunoSEQ multiplex PCR, while the TCRdb copy is restricted to in-frame clones and leaves out a portion. V, J and clone size reflect that table, while D and trimming were determined from the DNA. The repertoire includes 400,000 to 550,000 clones, around nine tenths of them detected once, and 4.3% sits in the top ten. Germline CDR1 is LNHDA and CDR2 is SQIVND (reference sequence). After removal of 1 base from V and 5 bases from J, the junction contained 6 bases not matched to a gene. CDR3 length: 16 residues.

Specimen: peripheral blood. The J gene is TRBJ2-3, the V gene TRBV19, with 10 bases fitting TRBD2. This clonotype originated in a woman in her thirties with acute or convalescent COVID-19. Written as DNA, the CDR3 is TGTGCCAGTAGTATAGCAGCGGGGGGGCGAGGAGATACGCAGTATTTT. This sequence encodes CASSIAAGGRGDTQYF. Complete variable domain (other parts from reference TRBV19 and TRBJ2-3): DGGITQSPKYLFRKEGQNVTLSCEQNLNHDAMYWYRQDPGQGLRLIYYSQIVNDFQKGDIAEGYSVSREKKESFPLTVTSAQKNPTAFYLCASSIAAGGRGDTQYFGPGTRLTVL.